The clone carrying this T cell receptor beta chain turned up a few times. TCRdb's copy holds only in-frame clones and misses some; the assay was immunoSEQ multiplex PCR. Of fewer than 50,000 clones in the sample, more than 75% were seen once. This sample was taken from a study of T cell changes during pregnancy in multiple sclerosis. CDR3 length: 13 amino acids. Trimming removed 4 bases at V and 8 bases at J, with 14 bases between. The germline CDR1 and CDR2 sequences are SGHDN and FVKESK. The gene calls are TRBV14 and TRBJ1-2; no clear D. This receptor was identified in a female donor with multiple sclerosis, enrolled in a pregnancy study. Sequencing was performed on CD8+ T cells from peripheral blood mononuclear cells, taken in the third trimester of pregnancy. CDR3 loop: CASSLGLGTGYTF. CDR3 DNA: TGTGCCAGCAGCCTTGGACTTGGAACAGGCTACACCTTC.